In this sample, the clone carrying this T cell receptor beta chain turned up a few times. The antigen is unknown. The CDR3 contains 16 residues. CDR1 and CDR2 from the germline V gene are SGHAT and FQNNGV. Trimming cost V 6 bases and J 2 bases; bases outside gene matches: 6. This record comes from a study of identical twins. Points from the study as a whole: Part of the zero-insertion signal could reflect confounding by invariant MAIT and iNKT cells.

All donors were healthy Caucasians. TCRdb passed the 5' RACE reads through MiXCR, listing each CDR3 protein once. The sample shows a few hundred thousand distinct CDR3 sequences, 9% to 10% of them seen only once. This chain uses TRBV11-2 with TRBJ2-1; 11 bases line up with TRBD1. Sequencing input: naive T cells sorted from blood. The clonotype originates from a woman between 45 and 65 years old in good health. Here the CDR3 reads CASRPPGQGAYNEQFF. As DNA, the CDR3 is TGTGCCAGCAGACCACCGGGACAGGGGGCCTACAATGAGCAGTTCTTC.